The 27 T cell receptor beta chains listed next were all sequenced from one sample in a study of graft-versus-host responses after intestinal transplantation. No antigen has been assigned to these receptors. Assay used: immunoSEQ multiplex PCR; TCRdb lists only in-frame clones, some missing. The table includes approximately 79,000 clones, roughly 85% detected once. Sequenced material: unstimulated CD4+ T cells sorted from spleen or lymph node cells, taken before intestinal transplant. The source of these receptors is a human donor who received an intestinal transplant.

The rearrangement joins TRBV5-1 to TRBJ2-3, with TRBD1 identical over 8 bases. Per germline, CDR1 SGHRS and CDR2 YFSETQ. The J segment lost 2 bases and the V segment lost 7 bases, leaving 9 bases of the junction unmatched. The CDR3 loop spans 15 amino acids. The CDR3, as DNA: TGCGCCAGCGCCCGACAGGGGCTTTACACAGATACGCAGTATTTT. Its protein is CASARQGLYTDTQYF.

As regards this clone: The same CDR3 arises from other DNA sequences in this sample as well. CDR3 protein: CASSLGQGGQETQYF. The CDR3 nucleotides read TGTGCCAGCAGCTTAGGGCAGGGTGGACAAGAGACCCAGTACTTC. J is TRBJ2-5 and V is TRBV11-3, with D maybe TRBD1 (5 bases). V dropped 1 base and J dropped 2 bases, with 11 bases sitting between them. The CDR3 sequence is 15 residues long. CDR1 SGHNT and CDR2 YENEEA come from the germline V gene.

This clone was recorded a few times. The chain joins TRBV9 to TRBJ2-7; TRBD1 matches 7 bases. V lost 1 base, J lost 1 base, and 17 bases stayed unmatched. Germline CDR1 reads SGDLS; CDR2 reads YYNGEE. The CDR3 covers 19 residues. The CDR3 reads CASSVRRGGEWRPSYEQYF. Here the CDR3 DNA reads TGTGCCAGCAGCGTAAGAAGAGGGGGCGAGTGGCGCCCTTCCTACGAGCAGTACTTC.

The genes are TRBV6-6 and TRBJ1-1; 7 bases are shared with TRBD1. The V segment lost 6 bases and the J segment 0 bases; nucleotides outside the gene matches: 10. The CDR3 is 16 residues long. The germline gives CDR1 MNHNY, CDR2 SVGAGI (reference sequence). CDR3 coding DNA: TGTGCCAGCAGCCACCGCCGGACAGGCTTGAACACTGAAGCTTTCTTT. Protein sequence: CASSHRRTGLNTEAFF.

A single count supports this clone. CDR3 nucleotide sequence: TGTGCCAGCAGGGGACTATACGAGCAGTACTTC. Translated: CASRGLYEQYF. The J gene is TRBJ2-7, the V gene TRBV28, with TRBD2 identical over 7 bases. The CDR3 length is 11 residues. J lost 4 bases, V lost 6 bases, and 0 bases had no gene match. Germline V lookup: CDR1 MDHEN, CDR2 SYDVKM.

This CDR3 is CATRPGLAENEQFF. For the CDR3, the DNA is TGTGCCACACGACCGGGACTAGCGGAGAATGAGCAGTTCTTC. The chain couples TRBV15 to TRBJ2-1; 11 positions agree with TRBD2. The V and J ends lost 9 bases and 7 bases, in that order; junction bases with no gene match: 8. This CDR3 is built from 14 residues. The V gene's germline CDR1 is LNHNV and CDR2 YYDKDF (reference sequence).

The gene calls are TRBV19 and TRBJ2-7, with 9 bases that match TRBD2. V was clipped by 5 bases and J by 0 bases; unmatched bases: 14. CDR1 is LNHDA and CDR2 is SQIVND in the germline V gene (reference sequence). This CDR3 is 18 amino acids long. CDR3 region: CASSPHGRLAGASYEQYF. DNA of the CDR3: TGTGCCAGTAGTCCCCACGGCAGGTTAGCGGGGGCCTCCTACGAGCAGTACTTC.

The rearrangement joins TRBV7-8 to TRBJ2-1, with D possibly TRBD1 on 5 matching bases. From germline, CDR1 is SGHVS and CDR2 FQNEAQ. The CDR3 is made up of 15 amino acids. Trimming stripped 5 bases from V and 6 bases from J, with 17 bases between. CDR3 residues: CASSPLGAGPNEQFF. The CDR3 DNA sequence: TGTGCCAGCAGCCCGCTTGGGGCAGGGCCCAATGAGCAGTTCTTC.

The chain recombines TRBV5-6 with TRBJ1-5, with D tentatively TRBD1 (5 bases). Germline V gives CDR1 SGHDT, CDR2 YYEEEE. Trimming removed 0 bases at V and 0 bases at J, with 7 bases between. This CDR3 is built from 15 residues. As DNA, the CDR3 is TGTGCCAGCAGCTTGGGGGGCCTTAGCAATCAGCCCCAGCATTTT. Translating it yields CASSLGGLSNQPQHF.

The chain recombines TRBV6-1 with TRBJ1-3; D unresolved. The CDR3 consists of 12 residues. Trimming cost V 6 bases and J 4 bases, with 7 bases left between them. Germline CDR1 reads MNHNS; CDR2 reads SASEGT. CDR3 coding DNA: TGTGCCAGCAGCTTGGCCGGAAACACCATATATTTT. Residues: CASSLAGNTIYF.

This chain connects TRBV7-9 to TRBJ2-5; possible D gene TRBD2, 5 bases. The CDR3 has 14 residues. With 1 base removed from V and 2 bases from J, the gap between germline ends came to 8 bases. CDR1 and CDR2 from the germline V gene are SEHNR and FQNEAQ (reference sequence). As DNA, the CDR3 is TGTGCCAGCAGCTTAGTACGGGGTCAAGAGACCCAGTACTTC. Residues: CASSLVRGQETQYF.

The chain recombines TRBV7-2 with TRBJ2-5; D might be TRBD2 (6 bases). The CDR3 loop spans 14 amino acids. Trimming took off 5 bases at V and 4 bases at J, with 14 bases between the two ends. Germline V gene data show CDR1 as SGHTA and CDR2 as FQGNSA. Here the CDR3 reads CASSQSRAGETQYF. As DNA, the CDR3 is TGTGCCAGCAGCCAATCAAGAGCGGGAGAGACCCAGTACTTC.

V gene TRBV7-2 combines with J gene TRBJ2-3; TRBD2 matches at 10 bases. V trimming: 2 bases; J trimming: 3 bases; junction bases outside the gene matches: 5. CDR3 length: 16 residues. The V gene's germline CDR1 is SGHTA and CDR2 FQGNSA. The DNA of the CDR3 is TGTGCCAGCAGCTTATGGGTAGCGGGAGGTACAGATACGCAGTATTTT. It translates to CASSLWVAGGTDTQYF.

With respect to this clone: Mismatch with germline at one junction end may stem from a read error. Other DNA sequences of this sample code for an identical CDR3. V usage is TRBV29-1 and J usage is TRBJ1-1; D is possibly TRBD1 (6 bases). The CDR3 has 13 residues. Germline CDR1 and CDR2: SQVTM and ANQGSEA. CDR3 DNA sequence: TGCAGCGCGAAAAACAGGGTTCGCACTGAAGCCTTCTTT. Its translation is CSAKNRVRTEAFF.

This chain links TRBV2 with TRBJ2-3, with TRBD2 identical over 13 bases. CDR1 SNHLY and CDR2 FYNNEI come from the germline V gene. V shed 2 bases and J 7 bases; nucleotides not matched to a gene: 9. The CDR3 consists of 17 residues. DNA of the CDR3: TGTGCCAGCAGTGAACACCCACTAGCGGGGGGGCCCTATACGCAGTATTTT. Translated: CASSEHPLAGGPYTQYF.

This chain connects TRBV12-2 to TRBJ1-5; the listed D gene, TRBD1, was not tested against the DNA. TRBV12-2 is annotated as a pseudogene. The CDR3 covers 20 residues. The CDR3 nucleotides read TGTGCAAGTCGCTTAGGTTACGGGACAGGGGGGTCCTATAGCAATCAGCCCCAGCATTTT. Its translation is CASRLGYGTGGSYSNQPQHF.

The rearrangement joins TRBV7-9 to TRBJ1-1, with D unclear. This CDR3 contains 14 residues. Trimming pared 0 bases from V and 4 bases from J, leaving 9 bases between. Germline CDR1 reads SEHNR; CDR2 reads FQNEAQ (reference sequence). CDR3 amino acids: CASSLARQSTEAFF. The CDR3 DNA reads TGTGCCAGCAGCTTAGCGAGGCAGAGCACTGAAGCTTTCTTT.

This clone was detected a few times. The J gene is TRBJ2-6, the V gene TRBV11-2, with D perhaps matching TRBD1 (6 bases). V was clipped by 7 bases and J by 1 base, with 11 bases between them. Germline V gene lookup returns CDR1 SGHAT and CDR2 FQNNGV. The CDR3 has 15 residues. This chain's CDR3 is CASIKQGSGANVLTF. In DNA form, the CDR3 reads TGTGCCAGCATCAAACAGGGTTCTGGGGCCAACGTCCTGACTTTC.

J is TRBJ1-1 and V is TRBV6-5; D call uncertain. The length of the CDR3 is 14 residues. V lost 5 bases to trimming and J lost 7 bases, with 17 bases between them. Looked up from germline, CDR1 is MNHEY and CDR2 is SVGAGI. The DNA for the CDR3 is TGTGCCAGCAGTCGTGACGGATTTAGCCGTGAAGCTTTCTTT. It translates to CASSRDGFSREAFF.

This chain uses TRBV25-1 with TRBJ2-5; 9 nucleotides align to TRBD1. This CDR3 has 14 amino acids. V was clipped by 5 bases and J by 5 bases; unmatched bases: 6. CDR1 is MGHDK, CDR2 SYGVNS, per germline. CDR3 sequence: CASSNGQGRETQYF. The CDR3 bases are TGTGCCAGCAGTAACGGACAGGGGAGGGAGACCCAGTACTTC.

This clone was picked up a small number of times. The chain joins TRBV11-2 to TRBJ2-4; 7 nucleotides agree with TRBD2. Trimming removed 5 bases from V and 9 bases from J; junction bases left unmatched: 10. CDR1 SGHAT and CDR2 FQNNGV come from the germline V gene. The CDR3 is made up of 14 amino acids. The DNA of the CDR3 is TGTGCCAGCAGCGCTCCGTCGGGGGGACTCATTCAGTACTTC. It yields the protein CASSAPSGGLIQYF.

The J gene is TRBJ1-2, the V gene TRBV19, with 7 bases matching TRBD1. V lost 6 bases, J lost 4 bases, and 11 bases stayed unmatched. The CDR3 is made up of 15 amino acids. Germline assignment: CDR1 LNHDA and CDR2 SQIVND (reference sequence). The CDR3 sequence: CASRPGTVNPYGYTF. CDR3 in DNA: TGTGCCAGTAGACCCGGGACAGTTAACCCCTATGGCTACACCTTC.

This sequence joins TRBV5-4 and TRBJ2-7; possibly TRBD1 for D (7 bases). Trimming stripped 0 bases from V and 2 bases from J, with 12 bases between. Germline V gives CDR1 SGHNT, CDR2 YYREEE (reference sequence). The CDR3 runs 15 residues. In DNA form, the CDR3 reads TGTGCCAGCAGCTTGGGACAGGGAGGAACCTACGAGCAGTACTTC. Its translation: CASSLGQGGTYEQYF. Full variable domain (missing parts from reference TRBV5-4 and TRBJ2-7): ETGVTQSPTHLIKTRGQQVTLRCSSQSGHNTVSWYQQALGQGPQFIFQYYREEENGRGNFPPRFSGLQFPNYSSELNVNALELDDSALYLCASSLGQGGTYEQYFGPGTRLTVT.

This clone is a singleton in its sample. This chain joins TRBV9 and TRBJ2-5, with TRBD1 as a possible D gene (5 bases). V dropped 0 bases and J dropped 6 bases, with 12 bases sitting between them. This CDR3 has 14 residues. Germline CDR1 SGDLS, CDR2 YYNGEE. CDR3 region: CASSVGGAEKTQYF. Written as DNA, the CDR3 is TGTGCCAGCAGCGTAGGGGGCGCGGAGAAGACCCAGTACTTC.

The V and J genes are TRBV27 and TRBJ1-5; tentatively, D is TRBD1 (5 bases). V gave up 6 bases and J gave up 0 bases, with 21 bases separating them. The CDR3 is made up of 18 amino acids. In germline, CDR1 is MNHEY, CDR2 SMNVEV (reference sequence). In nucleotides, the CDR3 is TGTGCCAGCAGCCCCCGGGCAGGGCCGAATCTTAGCAATCAGCCCCAGCATTTT. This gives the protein CASSPRAGPNLSNQPQHF.

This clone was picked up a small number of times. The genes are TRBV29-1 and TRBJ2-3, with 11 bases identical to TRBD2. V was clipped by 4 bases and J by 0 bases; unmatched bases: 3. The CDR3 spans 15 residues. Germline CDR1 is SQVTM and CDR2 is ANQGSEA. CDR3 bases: TGCAGCGTTGCTAGCGGGGGGCGGAGCACAGATACGCAGTATTTT. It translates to CSVASGGRSTDTQYF.

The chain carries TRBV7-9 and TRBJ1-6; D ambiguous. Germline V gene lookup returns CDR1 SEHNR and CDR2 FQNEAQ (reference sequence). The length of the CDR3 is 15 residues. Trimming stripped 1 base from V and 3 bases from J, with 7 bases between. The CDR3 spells CASSLVAGYNSPLHF. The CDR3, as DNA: TGTGCCAGCAGCTTAGTAGCCGGCTATAATTCACCCCTCCACTTT.